One and the same sample provided the 4 T cell receptor beta chains below, sequenced in a study of cytomegalovirus exposure and HLA in healthy donors. The primer mix had 60 Vbeta and 13 Jbeta primers. Here immunoSEQ multiplex PCR was the method, and the copy in TCRdb shows in-frame clones only, minus some. The table shows around 300,000 clones, with 84% occurring only once. The material sequenced was PBMCs. Receptors originate from a woman in her thirties or forties in good health and CMV-seropositive.

The table lists this clone with a few counts. Other nucleotide sequences from this sample produce the same CDR3. The V call is TRBV4-3, the J call TRBJ1-2, with TRBD1 identical over 10 bases. The trim removed 3 bases at V and 8 bases at J, leaving 9 bases unmatched. This CDR3 is built from 15 residues. Germline V gene sequence: CDR1 LGHNA, CDR2 YSLEER. Written as DNA, the CDR3 is TGCGCCAGCAGCCAGGGACAGGGGTCGGCTCGCGGCTACACCTTC. Its translation: CASSQGQGSARGYTF.

This chain links TRBV30 with TRBJ1-1; unclear D gene. Trimming stripped 0 bases from V and 6 bases from J, with 20 bases between. The CDR3 is 16 residues long. CDR1 is GTSNPN, CDR2 SVGIG, per germline (reference sequence). The CDR3 here is CAWSVVGREKGPEAFF. The CDR3 DNA reads TGTGCCTGGAGTGTAGTCGGCCGGGAGAAGGGTCCTGAAGCTTTCTTT.

This chain links TRBV19 with TRBJ2-7; perhaps TRBD2 as D (5 bases). The CDR3 length is 13 residues. V was trimmed by 9 bases and J by 2 bases, leaving 14 bases between them. Germline loops: CDR1 LNHDA, CDR2 SQIVND (reference sequence). CDR3 amino acids: CASAPGLTYEQYF. The CDR3 nucleotides are TGTGCCAGCGCCCCTGGACTCACCTACGAGCAGTACTTC. The full variable domain, with the rest looked up from reference TRBV19 and TRBJ2-7, is DGGITQSPKYLFRKEGQNVTLSCEQNLNHDAMYWYRQDPGQGLRLIYYSQIVNDFQKGDIAEGYSVSREKKESFPLTVTSAQKNPTAFYLCASAPGLTYEQYFGPGTRLTVT.

The V gene is TRBV2, the J gene TRBJ2-2, with TRBD1 matching 9 bases. J gave up 4 bases and V 3 bases, and 0 bases lay outside the gene matches. The CDR3 has 14 residues. Germline CDR1 reads SNHLY; CDR2 reads FYNNEI. The CDR3 DNA follows: TGTGCCAGCAGTGAGACAGGGGGCACCGGGGAGCTGTTTTTT. This sequence encodes CASSETGGTGELFF.